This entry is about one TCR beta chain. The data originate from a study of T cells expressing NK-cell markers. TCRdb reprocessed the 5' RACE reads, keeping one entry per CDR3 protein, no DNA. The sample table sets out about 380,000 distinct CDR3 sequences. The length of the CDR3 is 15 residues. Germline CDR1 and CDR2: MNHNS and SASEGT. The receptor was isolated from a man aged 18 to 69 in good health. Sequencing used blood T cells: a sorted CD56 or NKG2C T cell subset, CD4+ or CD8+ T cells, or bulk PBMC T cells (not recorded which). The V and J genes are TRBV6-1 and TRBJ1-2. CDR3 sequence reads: CASSERQARNYGYTF.